A single sample is the source of the 30 T cell receptor beta chains below, sequenced in a study of blood T cell repertoires in COVID-19. Assay used: immunoSEQ multiplex PCR; TCRdb lists only in-frame clones, some missing. In the table there are hundreds of thousands of clones, roughly 87% of which are singletons. The sequencing sample was made of PBMCs or T cells enriched from blood (not recorded which). Every receptor here comes from a woman under 40 who had recovered from COVID-19.

The J gene is TRBJ1-3, the V gene TRBV27, with unresolved D. V lost 5 bases and J lost 3, with 20 bases in between. The germline V gene has CDR1 MNHEY and CDR2 SMNVEV (reference sequence). The CDR3 contains 17 residues. CDR3 sequence reads: CASSVSRIGSHGNTIYF. The CDR3 DNA is TGTGCCAGCAGTGTAAGCCGTATCGGGTCGCATGGAAACACCATATATTTT.

The V gene is TRBV28, the J gene TRBJ1-6; the match to TRBD1 covers 12 bases. CDR1 and CDR2 from the germline V gene are MDHEN and SYDVKM. V lost 6 bases, J lost 13 bases, and 7 bases stayed unmatched. The length of the CDR3 is 14 residues. CDR3 sequence: CASRVGQGASPLHF. CDR3 DNA sequence: TGTGCCAGCAGGGTGGGACAGGGGGCTTCGCCCCTCCACTTT.

V and J are TRBV7-9 and TRBJ2-7; 9 nucleotides align to TRBD1. V dropped 5 bases and J dropped 6; count of bases not matched to a gene: 11. CDR1 and CDR2 from the germline V gene are SEHNR and FQNEAQ (reference sequence). The length of the CDR3 is 15 residues. The CDR3 sequence: CASSRSGQGPLEQYF. The CDR3 nucleotides are TGTGCCAGCAGCCGCTCGGGACAGGGCCCCCTCGAGCAGTACTTC.

The chain recombines TRBV29-1 with TRBJ2-2, with 7 bases fitting TRBD2. The germline CDR1 and CDR2 sequences are SQVTM and ANQGSEA. This CDR3 comprises 14 residues. V lost 6 bases to trimming and J lost 6 bases; unmatched junction nucleotides: 10. DNA of the CDR3: TGCAGCGTCGCGACTAGCCAGACTGCCGGGGAGCTGTTTTTT. Protein: CSVATSQTAGELFF.

V gene TRBV28 combines with J gene TRBJ1-4; 8 bases map to TRBD1. The V gene end was trimmed by 4 bases and the J gene end by 7 bases; junction bases not matched to a gene: 11. The CDR3 runs to 16 residues. Germline-derived CDR1 and CDR2 are MDHEN and SYDVKM. The CDR3 sequence is CASSSPDRVVGEKLFF. DNA for the CDR3: TGTGCCAGCAGTTCGCCGGACAGGGTGGTCGGTGAAAAACTGTTTTTT.

The rearrangement joins TRBV3-1 (or the pseudogene TRBV3-2) to TRBJ2-4, with 10 bases aligning to TRBD1. The V gene's germline CDR1 is LGHDT and CDR2 YNNKEL (reference sequence). This CDR3 has 17 amino acids. V was clipped by 3 bases and J by 0 bases; unmatched bases: 5. CDR3 amino acids: CASSQGQGNEAKNIQYF. As DNA, the CDR3 is TGTGCCAGCAGCCAGGGACAGGGGAACGAAGCCAAAAACATTCAGTACTTC.

The chain recombines TRBV6-5 with TRBJ2-7; 9 nucleotides align to TRBD1. Germline CDR1 is MNHEY and CDR2 is SVGAGI. The CDR3 has 14 residues. Losses at the gene ends were 5 bases for V and 6 bases for J; bases not matched to a gene: 8. The CDR3 DNA sequence: TGTGCCAGCAGTATACAGGGGGCGCCAGGCGAGCAGTACTTC. As protein: CASSIQGAPGEQYF.

The DNA of the CDR3 is TGCAGTGCTAGTGATAGCGGGAGGGCCGGGACCGGGGAGCTGTTTTTT. Translating it yields CSASDSGRAGTGELFF. The V call is TRBV20-1, the J call TRBJ2-2; 11 bases are shared with TRBD2. V lost 3 bases, J lost 5 bases, and 8 bases stayed unmatched. Germline V gene lookup returns CDR1 DFQATT and CDR2 SNEGSKA (reference sequence). This CDR3 spans 16 amino acids.

J is TRBJ2-2 and V is TRBV6-2 or TRBV6-3; 8 bases align to TRBD2. This CDR3 has 16 residues. Germline CDR1 reads MNHEY; CDR2 reads SVGEGT. The ends lost 5 bases at V and 6 bases at J; junction bases unmatched: 11. CDR3 DNA: TGTGCCAGCAGTCAAACTAGCGGACACGCGCCCGGGGAGCTGTTTTTT. Its translation is CASSQTSGHAPGELFF.

In this sample, this clone turned up a few times. This chain uses TRBV18 with TRBJ2-7; tentatively, D is TRBD1 (6 bases). V was cut by 2 bases and J by 0 bases, with 8 bases left in between. The germline V gene encodes CDR1 KGHSH and CDR2 LQKENI. The CDR3 extends over 14 amino acids. The CDR3 sequence: CASSPDRISYEQYF. CDR3 bases: TGTGCCAGCTCACCAGACAGGATCTCCTACGAGCAGTACTTC.

This clone was observed once. The chain joins TRBV18 to TRBJ1-6; a possible D gene is TRBD1 (5 bases). The CDR3 is 14 residues long. Germline loops: CDR1 KGHSH, CDR2 LQKENI. V was clipped by 6 bases and J by 7 bases, with 13 bases between them. The chain's CDR3 is CASSEQAGNSPLHF. Here the CDR3 DNA reads TGTGCCAGCTCCGAACAGGCAGGGAATTCACCCCTCCACTTT.

This clone is a singleton in its sample. The J gene is TRBJ2-3, the V gene TRBV6-4, with 14 bases identical to TRBD2. Per the germline V gene, CDR1 is MRHNA and CDR2 is SNTAGT. The CDR3 is 15 residues long. Germline trimming cut 5 bases from V and 5 bases from J; bases unmatched to any gene: 3. The CDR3, as DNA: TGTGCCAGCAGTCCCGGACTAGCGGGAGGAGATACGCAGTATTTT. It yields the protein CASSPGLAGGDTQYF.

V usage is TRBV7-3 and J usage is TRBJ1-1; no reliable D call. This CDR3 comprises 14 residues. Trimming took 5 bases from V and 1 from J, leaving 11 bases between them. In germline, CDR1 is SGHTA, CDR2 FQGTGA. The CDR3 region is CASSPRRGNTEAFF. The CDR3 region has the DNA TGTGCCAGCAGCCCGAGACGGGGGAACACTGAAGCTTTCTTT.

V is TRBV19 and J is TRBJ1-2; a weak D match, TRBD1 (5 bases). The CDR3 is 14 amino acids. The V gene lost 7 bases and the J gene lost 0 bases, with 12 bases spanning the gap. Looked up from germline, CDR1 is LNHDA and CDR2 is SQIVND (reference sequence). For the CDR3, the DNA is TGTGCCAGTAACAAGGACAAGTCTAACTATGGCTACACCTTC. Translated, it gives CASNKDKSNYGYTF.

In its sample, this clone was seen once. This chain uses TRBV27 with TRBJ2-3; 11 bases agree with TRBD2. V was pared by 4 bases and J by 0 bases, with 6 bases of the junction left unmatched. This CDR3 contains 17 residues. Germline V lookup: CDR1 MNHEY, CDR2 SMNVEV (reference sequence). CDR3 protein: CASSWETSGVSTDTQYF. CDR3 sequence (DNA): TGTGCCAGCAGTTGGGAGACTAGCGGGGTTAGCACAGATACGCAGTATTTT.

The chain combines TRBV6-5 with TRBJ2-7, with 7 bases matching TRBD2. CDR1 and CDR2 from the germline V gene are MNHEY and SVGAGI. This CDR3 has 13 amino acids. J was trimmed by 2 bases and V by 6 bases; bases with no gene match: 4. The CDR3: CASRGRAPYEQYF. The DNA of the CDR3 is TGTGCCAGCAGGGGGAGGGCTCCCTACGAGCAGTACTTC.

The chain couples TRBV30 to TRBJ2-7; 7 bases agree with TRBD1. The germline V gene has CDR1 GTSNPN and CDR2 SVGIG (reference sequence). This CDR3 contains 16 residues. The J segment lost 5 bases and the V segment lost 0 bases, leaving 13 bases of the junction unmatched. CDR3 coding DNA: TGTGCCTGGAGTGTAAAACTTTTTAGGGGGCCCAACGAGCAGTACTTC. It translates to CAWSVKLFRGPNEQYF.

The CDR3 sequence is CASRPGQGEQYF. In DNA, the CDR3 is TGCGCCAGCAGACCTGGACAGGGCGAGCAGTACTTC. This sequence joins TRBV5-1 and TRBJ2-7; the match to TRBD1 covers 8 bases. V was pared by 5 bases and J by 6 bases, with 4 bases of the junction left unmatched. Looked up from germline, CDR1 is SGHRS and CDR2 is YFSETQ. The CDR3 spans 12 residues.

This chain links TRBV5-4 with TRBJ2-7; no reliable D call. This CDR3 is built from 14 residues. Germline values: CDR1 SGHNT, CDR2 YYREEE (reference sequence). Trimming took 9 bases from V and 4 from J, leaving 20 bases between them. In DNA form, the CDR3 reads TGTGCCATTGATCTGAGGAGTCGTCCTTACGAGCAGTACTTC. It yields the protein CAIDLRSRPYEQYF. Full variable domain (rest looked up from reference TRBV5-4 and TRBJ2-7): ETGVTQSPTHLIKTRGQQVTLRCSSQSGHNTVSWYQQALGQGPQFIFQYYREEENGRGNFPPRFSGLQFPNYSSELNVNALELDDSALYLCAIDLRSRPYEQYFGPGTRLTVT.

The rearrangement uses TRBV24-1 and TRBJ2-2, with D possibly matching TRBD2 (6 bases). The CDR3 is 14 amino acids. Per germline, CDR1 KGHDR and CDR2 SFDVKD. Trimming left V 1 base short and J 6 bases short, with 8 bases between. The DNA for the CDR3 is TGTGCCACCAGTGATTTAGGAGGGGCCGGGGAGCTGTTTTTT. Translation: CATSDLGGAGELFF.

The rearrangement uses TRBV5-1 and TRBJ2-5; no firm D call. CDR3 size: 13 residues. V lost 0 bases to trimming and J lost 5 bases, with 8 bases between them. Germline CDR1 SGHRS, CDR2 YFSETQ. The CDR3 here is CASSLAGRETQYF. The DNA for the CDR3 is TGCGCCAGCAGCTTGGCAGGAAGGGAGACCCAGTACTTC.

This CDR3 is CASSQELGQRGMGQGELFF. Written as DNA, the CDR3 is TGTGCCAGCAGCCAAGAATTGGGTCAGCGAGGGATGGGTCAAGGGGAGCTGTTTTTT. The V and J genes are TRBV4-2 and TRBJ2-2; D possibly corresponds to TRBD2 (5 bases). Trimming took off 0 bases at V and 8 bases at J, with 25 bases between the two ends. In germline, CDR1 is LGHNA, CDR2 YNFKEQ. The CDR3 has 19 amino acids.

The chain recombines TRBV18 with TRBJ2-1; TRBD2 matches 11 bases. This CDR3 has 16 amino acids. CDR1 is KGHSH and CDR2 is LQKENI in the germline V gene. V was pared by 1 base and J by 3 bases, with 2 bases of the junction left unmatched. CDR3 sequence reads: CASSPRGTSGYNEQFF. The CDR3 DNA reads as TGTGCCAGCTCACCACGTGGGACTAGCGGCTACAATGAGCAGTTCTTC.

The chain joins TRBV12-3 or TRBV12-4 to TRBJ1-2; D ambiguous. The CDR3 contains 13 residues. V was cut by 2 bases and J by 2 bases, with 6 bases left in between. The CDR3 spells CASSLRRNYGYTF. In DNA form, the CDR3 reads TGTGCCAGCAGTTTAAGGCGGAACTATGGCTACACCTTC.

The chain has TRBV11-2 and TRBJ2-5; tentatively, D is TRBD1 (6 bases). The CDR3 has 14 residues. CDR1 and CDR2 (germline): SGHAT, FQNNGV. V was clipped by 5 bases and J by 5 bases, with 15 bases between them. The CDR3 DNA is TGTGCCAGCAGCGGATACCGGACAGAGGAGACCCAGTACTTC. Translated, it gives CASSGYRTEETQYF.

The chain combines TRBV10-3 with TRBJ1-1, with 8 nucleotides matching TRBD1. The CDR3 has 16 amino acids. From germline, CDR1 is ENHRY and CDR2 SYGVKD. The trim removed 6 bases at V and 4 bases at J, leaving 13 bases unmatched. CDR3 region: CAISKNRHDRGTEAFF. CDR3 sequence (DNA): TGTGCCATCAGCAAGAACCGACACGACAGGGGCACTGAAGCTTTCTTT.

This chain links TRBV7-8 with TRBJ2-7; TRBD1 matches at 11 bases. V was pared by 2 bases and J by 3 bases, with 3 bases of the junction left unmatched. The length of the CDR3 is 15 residues. Germline CDR1 SGHVS, CDR2 FQNEAQ. In nucleotides, the CDR3 is TGTGCCAGCAGCTTATTTGGGACAGGGGGCTACGAGCAGTACTTC. Translated, it gives CASSLFGTGGYEQYF.

A single count supports this clone. The identical CDR3 is also encoded by other nucleotide sequences in the sample. The chain couples TRBV5-1 to TRBJ1-1; 8 nucleotides match TRBD1. Germline assignment: CDR1 SGHRS and CDR2 YFSETQ. V was pared by 0 bases and J by 2 bases, with 6 bases of the junction left unmatched. This CDR3 comprises 16 residues. The DNA for the CDR3 is TGCGCCAGCAGCTTGGCCGCAGGGGGCGGTAACACTGAAGCTTTCTTT. Its translation: CASSLAAGGGNTEAFF. The whole variable domain, remainder taken from reference TRBV5-1 and TRBJ1-1, is KAGVTQTPRYLIKTRGQQVTLSCSPISGHRSVSWYQQTPGQGLQFLFEYFSETQRNKGNFPGRFSGRQFSNSRSEMNVSTLELGDSALYLCASSLAAGGGNTEAFFGQGTRLTVV.

V gene TRBV5-1 combines with J gene TRBJ2-5; 7 positions agree with TRBD2. V lost 0 bases to trimming and J lost 4 bases; unmatched junction nucleotides: 9. Per germline, CDR1 SGHRS and CDR2 YFSETQ. CDR3 length equals 16 residues. CDR3 nucleotide sequence: TGCGCCAGCAGCTTGGTCGCAGCGGGAAAGGGAGAGACCCAGTACTTC. This gives the protein CASSLVAAGKGETQYF.

V gene TRBV6-5 combines with J gene TRBJ1-2; 7 nucleotides agree with TRBD1. Germline V gives CDR1 MNHEY, CDR2 SVGAGI. The J segment lost 4 bases and the V segment lost 2 bases, leaving 1 base of the junction unmatched. CDR3 length: 13 residues. As DNA, the CDR3 is TGTGCCAGCAGTTACGGACAGGCCTATGGCTACACCTTC. Amino acid sequence: CASSYGQAYGYTF.